Detailed here is one T cell receptor beta chain. Its antigen remains unknown. The entry originates in a study of T-cell reconstitution after alpha-beta-depleted transplantation in children. Study outcomes and limitations: Recipient T cells and thymic progenitors that survived gave rise to the high TCRbeta diversity observed at day 60 in some patients. Newly made T cells mostly supplied T-cell counts and diversity one year after transplant. It was reported that alpha-beta T cells came from several hundred expanded graft clones (about two months after transplant).

The TCRbeta library was prepared with unique molecular identifiers. MiXCR was run by TCRdb on the PCR reads, yielding one entry per CDR3 protein. The sample yields fewer than 750,000 distinct CDR3 sequences, 27% seen once. This CDR3 is 14 amino acids long. V was pared by 3 bases and J by 4 bases, with 11 bases between. The V gene's germline CDR1 is SGHRS and CDR2 YFSETQ. Specimen: PBMCs, collected before TCRalphabeta/CD19-depleted stem cell transplant. The V gene is TRBV5-1, the J gene TRBJ1-5; TRBD1 is a possible D gene (5 bases). The clonotype was recovered from a boy younger than two with Wiskott-Aldrich syndrome, due to receive a stem cell transplant. CDR3 in amino acids: CASSSGLTNQPQHF. The CDR3, as DNA: TGCGCCAGCAGCTCGGGGCTTACTAATCAGCCCCAGCATTTT.